Sequencing of this T cell receptor beta chain was carried out in a study of cytomegalovirus exposure and HLA in healthy donors. The length of the CDR3 is 16 residues. The V end lost 0 bases, the J end lost 1 base, and 12 bases lay between the germline ends. Germline loops: CDR1 LNHNV, CDR2 YYDKDF (reference sequence). Notes on the study in general: Analysis was carried out at a later point, and it linked a missense DCLRE1C variant to TCR beta V- and J-gene trimming. An assumption of roughly uniform sequencing depth across donors underlay the presence/absence analyses.

The PCR was carried out with 60 Vbeta primers and 13 Jbeta primers. Generated by immunoSEQ multiplex PCR, the TCRdb table keeps only in-frame clones and is missing some. The profile shows 100,000 to 130,000 clones, 82% of them singletons. The study sampled nominally healthy donors, though unrecorded immune exposures were likely. Comments on this clone: Its antigen is not identified.

The receptor was isolated from a man in his thirties or forties in good health and CMV-seropositive. The V call is TRBV15, the J call TRBJ1-2, with a tentative D call TRBD1 (5 bases). Sequenced material: PBMCs. The CDR3 DNA is TGTGCCACCAGCAGAGATTCTACAGGCTTTAACTATGGCTACACCTTC. Residues: CATSRDSTGFNYGYTF.